A single sample is the source of the 7 T cell receptor beta chains below, sequenced in a study of cytomegalovirus exposure and HLA in healthy donors. Use of 60 Vbeta and 13 Jbeta primers characterized the PCR. Only in-frame clones appear in the TCRdb table, and some are missing; sequencing was by immunoSEQ multiplex PCR. In total, the table holds fewer than 150,000 clones. The sequencing input was PBMCs. The receptors derive from an older woman in good health and CMV-seronegative.

V is TRBV6-5 and J is TRBJ1-4; 7 bases are shared with TRBD1. V gave up 6 bases and J gave up 6 bases; unmatched junction bases: 10. The CDR3 sequence is 15 residues long. Per germline, CDR1 MNHEY and CDR2 SVGAGI. CDR3 bases: TGTGCCAGCAGAGGCCGGAGACAGGGAGATGAAAAACTGTTTTTT. This gives the protein CASRGRRQGDEKLFF.

The rearrangement joins TRBV21-1 to TRBJ1-2; no check of the table's D call, TRBD1, against the DNA was made. TRBV21-1 is termed a pseudogene. The CDR3 is made up of 13 amino acids. The DNA of the CDR3 is TGTGCCAGCAGCAAAGTACAGAACTATGGCTACACCTTC. It encodes CASSKVQNYGYTF.

The V gene is TRBV6-5, the J gene TRBJ1-1; 7 bases are shared with TRBD1. Germline CDR1 MNHEY, CDR2 SVGAGI. The CDR3 contains 15 residues. Trimming removed 4 bases from V and 1 base from J; junction bases left unmatched: 6. The DNA for the CDR3 is TGTGCCAGCAGTTTCGACAGGGTTTCGAACACTGAAGCTTTCTTT. It specifies CASSFDRVSNTEAFF.

The V gene is TRBV11-3, the J gene TRBJ2-7; the match to TRBD1 covers 7 bases. Germline trimming cut 5 bases from V and 4 bases from J; bases unmatched to any gene: 2. The CDR3 sequence is 12 residues long. Germline CDR1 is SGHNT and CDR2 is YENEEA. The CDR3 DNA is TGTGCCAGCAGCCACAGGGGTTACGAGCAGTACTTC. Protein product: CASSHRGYEQYF.

This rearrangement joins TRBV7-2 to TRBJ1-3, with D possibly TRBD1 on 5 matching bases. The CDR3 is 15 amino acids. Germline V gives CDR1 SGHTA, CDR2 FQGNSA. Trimming cost V 3 bases and J 2 bases, with 11 bases left between them. In DNA form, the CDR3 reads TGTGCCAGCAGCTTCGACCCGGGGGCTGGAAACACCATATATTTT. It translates to CASSFDPGAGNTIYF.

The chain has TRBV30 and TRBJ1-2; unclear D gene. The CDR3 runs 12 residues. V was trimmed by 3 bases and J by 5 bases, leaving 10 bases between them. CDR1 and CDR2 (germline): GTSNPN, SVGIG (reference sequence). The CDR3 here is CAWRGLEYGYTF. CDR3 nucleotides: TGTGCCTGGAGGGGCTTAGAGTATGGCTACACCTTC.

The genes are TRBV10-3 and TRBJ2-1; 15 nucleotides agree with TRBD2. J gave up 6 bases and V 5 bases, and 11 bases lay outside the gene matches. Germline V CDR1 and CDR2: ENHRY, SYGVKD. The CDR3 length is 18 residues. The CDR3 nucleotides are TGTGCCATCAGTTCACCGGGACTAGCGGGAGGCCTGATCAATGAGCAGTTCTTC. Encoded protein: CAISSPGLAGGLINEQFF.